The 25 T cell receptor beta chains reported below all come from one sample, sequenced in a study of T cell responses to AZD1222 COVID-19 vaccine. Using immunoSEQ multiplex PCR, the repertoire was profiled, and TCRdb retains in-frame clones only, with some absent. This sample has 85,000 or so clones, with 75% to 95% found just once. The sample consisted of peripheral blood, taken 28 days after the second AZD1222 dose. The receptors shown here come from an adult who received the AZD1222 COVID-19 vaccine.

This rearrangement joins TRBV18 to TRBJ1-2; D not resolved. The length of the CDR3 is 15 residues. Trimming left V 3 bases short and J 8 bases short, with 19 bases between. Looked up from germline, CDR1 is KGHSH and CDR2 is LQKENI. CDR3 sequence (DNA): TGTGCCAGCTCACCCGATCCGGAAGCGGAGGAAGGCTACACCTTC. This codes for CASSPDPEAEEGYTF.

This clone has only a few counts. V is TRBV7-9 and J is TRBJ2-4, with no clear D. CDR3 size: 12 residues. The V end lost 5 bases, the J end lost 7 bases, and 9 bases lay between the germline ends. Per germline, CDR1 SEHNR and CDR2 FQNEAQ (reference sequence). The CDR3 here is CASSPSGNIQYF. In DNA form, the CDR3 reads TGTGCCAGCAGCCCTAGTGGGAACATTCAGTACTTC.

V and J are TRBV2 and TRBJ2-1; TRBD1 aligns across 9 bases. The J segment lost 8 bases and the V segment lost 8 bases, leaving 13 bases of the junction unmatched. Germline values: CDR1 SNHLY, CDR2 FYNNEI. The CDR3 runs 15 residues. The CDR3 is CASDKEQGAWDEQFF. The CDR3, as DNA: TGTGCCAGCGATAAAGAACAGGGGGCTTGGGATGAGCAGTTCTTC. Together with reference TRBV2 and TRBJ2-1, the CDR3 gives the full variable domain: EPEVTQTPSHQVTQMGQEVILRCVPISNHLYFYWYRQILGQKVEFLVSFYNNEISEKSEIFDDQFSVERPDGSNFTLKIRSTKLEDSAMYFCASDKEQGAWDEQFFGPGTRLTVL.

This chain connects TRBV7-9 to TRBJ1-2; D uncertain. This CDR3 has 15 residues. Per the germline V gene, CDR1 is SEHNR and CDR2 is FQNEAQ (reference sequence). Trimming removed 1 base from V and 7 bases from J, with 16 bases in between. The CDR3 DNA reads as TGTGCCAGCAGCTTAGATAGGGAAAGGGTCCCTGGCTACACCTTC. Translation gives CASSLDRERVPGYTF.

The rearrangement links TRBV30 to TRBJ1-1, with 9 nucleotides matching TRBD1. The CDR3 runs 13 residues. The V gene's germline CDR1 is GTSNPN and CDR2 SVGIG (reference sequence). J was trimmed by 1 base and V by 5 bases; bases with no gene match: 2. CDR3 sequence reads: CAWATGGNTEAFF. The CDR3 DNA follows: TGTGCCTGGGCGACAGGGGGGAACACTGAAGCTTTCTTT.

The J gene is TRBJ2-1, the V gene TRBV11-3, with 11 bases lining up with TRBD2. V was clipped by 2 bases and J by 2 bases; unmatched bases: 2. The length of the CDR3 is 16 residues. Germline CDR1 reads SGHNT; CDR2 reads YENEEA. The CDR3 here is CASSLHSGGAYNEQFF. CDR3 coding DNA: TGTGCCAGCAGCTTACATAGCGGGGGGGCCTACAATGAGCAGTTCTTC.

This clone was detected once. The V and J genes are TRBV3-1 (or the pseudogene TRBV3-2) and TRBJ2-2, with D perhaps being TRBD1 or TRBD2 (6 bases each). Trimming took off 4 bases at V and 5 bases at J, with 14 bases between the two ends. CDR1 is LGHDT and CDR2 is YNNKEL in the germline V gene (reference sequence). CDR3 length: 15 residues. The CDR3 bases are TGTGCCAGCAGCCCGAGGGGGGTTAGGACCGGGGAGCTGTTTTTT. Translation gives CASSPRGVRTGELFF.

The chain joins TRBV18 to TRBJ2-1, with 10 bases that match TRBD2. The CDR3 is 15 amino acids. The trim removed 6 bases at V and 4 bases at J, leaving 6 bases unmatched. Germline V gene sequence: CDR1 KGHSH, CDR2 LQKENI. Here the CDR3 reads CASSRTSGDYNEQFF. The CDR3 region has the DNA TGTGCCAGCTCGCGGACTAGCGGAGATTACAATGAGCAGTTCTTC.

This chain joins TRBV19 and TRBJ1-1; maybe TRBD1 (5 bases). CDR1 is LNHDA, CDR2 SQIVND, per germline (reference sequence). The V end lost 5 bases, the J end lost 2 bases, and 12 bases lay between the germline ends. The CDR3 extends over 14 amino acids. CDR3 region: CASSSGGGNTEAFF. The CDR3 bases are TGTGCCAGTAGTTCAGGTGGGGGTAACACTGAAGCTTTCTTT.

The chain uses TRBV5-3 and TRBJ1-2; 12 nucleotides match TRBD1. TRBV5-3 is an open reading frame, and its role is uncertain. This CDR3 is built from 16 residues. V trimming: 5 bases; J trimming: 6 bases; junction bases outside the gene matches: 11. CDR3 sequence: CARRPPPGQGADGYTF. CDR3 in DNA: TGTGCCAGAAGGCCCCCCCCGGGACAGGGGGCGGATGGCTACACCTTC.

The chain links TRBV19 to TRBJ1-4; 9 bases fit TRBD1. The CDR3 has 15 amino acids. In germline, CDR1 is LNHDA, CDR2 SQIVND (reference sequence). V lost 7 bases and J lost 0; bases outside the gene matches: 3. CDR3 DNA: TGTGCCAGTAAAACAGGGGGCTCAACTAATGAAAAACTGTTTTTT. Protein sequence: CASKTGGSTNEKLFF.

The chain uses TRBV5-5 and TRBJ2-1, with TRBD2 matching over 9 bases. The CDR3 sequence is 20 residues long. CDR1 is SGHKS and CDR2 is YYEKEE in the germline V gene (reference sequence). Losses at the gene ends were 0 bases for V and 4 bases for J; bases not matched to a gene: 17. CDR3 loop: CASSLALFQYSGGRYNEQFF. Here the CDR3 DNA reads TGTGCCAGCAGCTTGGCCCTTTTCCAATATAGCGGGGGCCGATACAATGAGCAGTTCTTC.

V gene TRBV3-1 (or the pseudogene TRBV3-2) combines with J gene TRBJ2-2; D call uncertain. V was cut by 2 bases and J by 1 base, with 2 bases left in between. Germline values: CDR1 LGHDT, CDR2 YNNKEL (reference sequence). The length of the CDR3 is 13 residues. The DNA for the CDR3 is TGTGCCAGCAGCCAAATGAACACCGGGGAGCTGTTTTTT. It translates to CASSQMNTGELFF.

This rearrangement joins TRBV18 to TRBJ1-5; weak D call: TRBD1 (5 bases). CDR1 and CDR2 (germline): KGHSH, LQKENI. The V end lost 2 bases, the J end lost 8 bases, and 10 bases lay between the germline ends. The CDR3 has 13 residues. The DNA of the CDR3 is TGTGCCAGCTCACCAGGGGGGTTTGAGCCCCAGCATTTT. Protein sequence: CASSPGGFEPQHF.

This clone came up once. The chain has TRBV18 and TRBJ2-3; D is unclear. This CDR3 is built from 11 residues. Trimming cost V 3 bases and J 6 bases, with 4 bases left between them. The germline V gene encodes CDR1 KGHSH and CDR2 LQKENI. The CDR3 here is CASSPLDTQYF. The CDR3 DNA reads as TGTGCCAGCTCACCCCTGGATACGCAGTATTTT.

The chain carries TRBV10-1 and TRBJ2-3; D remains unclear. CDR1 and CDR2 (germline): WNHNN, SYGVQD (reference sequence). V was trimmed by 2 bases and J by 2 bases, leaving 11 bases between them. This CDR3 spans 15 amino acids. The CDR3 DNA reads as TGCGCCAGCAGTGAGATCCCAGCTACCACAGATACGCAGTATTTT. This encodes CASSEIPATTDTQYF.

This clone appeared once. The rearrangement joins TRBV27 to TRBJ2-1; 10 bases match TRBD1. Unmatched junction bases numbered 8, after V lost 7 bases and J lost 8 bases. The germline CDR1 and CDR2 sequences are MNHEY and SMNVEV (reference sequence). The CDR3 contains 14 residues. The CDR3 region has the DNA TGTGCCAGCATGGACAGGGGGTTTTCGGATGAGCAGTTCTTC. As protein: CASMDRGFSDEQFF.

This clone has only a few counts. V usage is TRBV29-1 and J usage is TRBJ2-1; D could derive from TRBD1 or TRBD2 (5 bases each). The CDR3 runs 12 residues. Per the germline V gene, CDR1 is SQVTM and CDR2 is ANQGSEA. V lost 6 bases to trimming and J lost 8 bases, with 14 bases between them. CDR3 in DNA: TGCAGCGTCTTGGGACCTGAGTATGAGCAGTTCTTC. This codes for CSVLGPEYEQFF.

The rearrangement links TRBV5-1 to TRBJ2-7; D remains ambiguous. Trimming removed 1 base at V and 2 bases at J, with 7 bases between. The CDR3 is 13 amino acids. In germline, CDR1 is SGHRS, CDR2 YFSETQ. The CDR3 here is CASSLSAAYEQYF. CDR3 bases: TGCGCCAGCAGCTTGTCGGCAGCCTACGAGCAGTACTTC.

This clone was seen more than once but under ten times. This chain links TRBV6-1 with TRBJ1-5; D is ambiguous. The ends were cut back, 2 bases at V and 6 bases at J, with 11 bases in the middle. This CDR3 contains 14 residues. Per the germline V gene, CDR1 is MNHNS and CDR2 is SASEGT. The CDR3 loop reads CASSEQAASQPQHF. DNA of the CDR3: TGTGCCAGCAGTGAACAGGCGGCCAGTCAGCCCCAGCATTTT.

The V gene is TRBV7-2, the J gene TRBJ1-5; TRBD1 matches 7 bases. From germline, CDR1 is SGHTA and CDR2 FQGNSA. V trimming: 6 bases; J trimming: 3 bases; junction bases outside the gene matches: 11. This CDR3 has 16 amino acids. CDR3 loop: CASRPPGQSPNQPQHF. The CDR3 DNA is TGTGCCAGCAGACCCCCGGGACAGTCCCCCAATCAGCCCCAGCATTTT.

The CDR3 loop is CASTHLGSSYEKLFF. Here the CDR3 DNA reads TGTGCCAGCACTCATCTGGGGAGTTCCTATGAAAAACTGTTTTTT. The chain couples TRBV13 to TRBJ1-4; D unclear. V was pared by 7 bases and J by 6 bases, with 18 bases between. The CDR3 spans 15 residues. CDR1 PRHDT and CDR2 FYEKMQ come from the germline V gene (reference sequence).

This clone is a singleton in its sample. The chain combines TRBV18 with TRBJ1-3, with unresolved D. This CDR3 is 15 amino acids long. Per germline, CDR1 KGHSH and CDR2 LQKENI. Between the trimmed V and J ends, which lost 3 bases and 4 bases, there was a span of 13 bases. The CDR3 nucleotides read TGTGCCAGCTCACCGGACCTCGTTTTGGGAAACACCATATATTTT. Translating it yields CASSPDLVLGNTIYF.

The J gene is TRBJ1-3, the V gene TRBV4-1; D gene unclear. CDR3 length equals 15 residues. CDR1 is MGHRA, CDR2 YSYEKL, per germline. V lost 0 bases and J lost 0, with 6 bases in between. The CDR3 bases are TGCGCCAGCAGCCAAGATTCTAACTCTGGAAACACCATATATTTT. Its translation is CASSQDSNSGNTIYF.

The chain recombines TRBV27 with TRBJ1-1; D gene ambiguous. The CDR3 has 11 residues. Germline CDR1 and CDR2: MNHEY and SMNVEV (reference sequence). Trimming pared 6 bases from V and 3 bases from J, leaving 5 bases between. CDR3 nucleotide sequence: TGTGCCAGCAGACGCGACACTGAAGCTTTCTTT. Translated: CASRRDTEAFF.